This TCR beta chain was documented in a study of identical twins (TCRdb year 2016). Turning to the overall study: The study deep-sequenced TCR alpha and beta repertoires from monozygotic twins, unrelated adults of various ages and cord blood to test whether fetal clonotypes persist. To rule out contamination, the twin experiments were replicated at different times with different library preparation protocols.

This clonotype was observed a handful of times. Its antigen is currently not known. Per-base quality was not reported, and no clone a single base away is much larger than it. For this chain, trimming is 4 bases at the V end and 0 bases at the J end, and the number of junction bases without a gene match is 8. The CDR3 covers 16 residues, taking in both the cysteine and the phenylalanine. Only the CDR3 part of the read is kept: 48 bases, read in frame from the first base. CDR1 MDHEN and CDR2 SYDVKM are derived from the germline V gene. Only healthy Caucasian donors were included. Findings and caveats that apply to the study as a whole: Because the same donors could not be followed over many years, the conclusions relied on cross-sectional statistical analysis. Zero-insertion analyses could be partly confounded by invariant T cells such as MAIT and iNKT, although diverse VJ usage argued against such confounding for most clonotypes. Abundant cord blood beta clonotypes carried fewer insertions; young adult naive repertoires showed a weaker similar trend, while memory repertoires showed none. Compared with coincidental sharing between unrelated individuals, out-of-frame TCR alpha sequences shared between twins had an excess of sequences with low generation probability. Out-of-frame TCR alpha sharing in monozygotic twins was systematically underestimated by recombination models, whereas sharing between unrelated individuals was in agreement with the recombination models. Excess twin sharing in beta out-of-frame sequences was weaker because fewer shared sequences lowered the signal-to-noise ratio.

Library method: 5' RACE. TCRdb lists the instrument as Illumina HiSeq 2000. A universal primer binding site was added through template switching, and the final cDNA carried a unique molecular identifier so that TCR cDNA molecules could be counted accurately. First-strand cDNA for TCR alpha and beta chains was synthesized from specific primers in the conserved constant-segment region. To control for contamination, every cDNA library was double barcoded, receiving both a SMART-Mk sample barcode and Illumina barcodes. TruSeq adapter sequences along with Illumina sample barcodes were introduced in two successive PCR steps. TCR alpha and beta cDNA libraries were sequenced on the Illumina HiSeq platform with custom primers. As for the authors' bioinformatics: Unique molecular identifiers were extracted from raw reads with MiGEC, and CDR3 positions were determined with MiXCR. For each individual, recombination models were inferred using an EM algorithm with the repgenHMM and IGoR tools. The tcR package in R was used for shared clonotype analysis, with sharing normalized by the product of cloneset sizes. To study raw recombination free of thymic and clonal selection effects, out-of-frame nonproductive sequences were analyzed. TCRdb took the public reads, trimmed them with fastp at Q25, ran MiXCR for clone calling and kept in-frame beta chains. Here each entry gathers all rows of one CDR3 protein and keeps the most common genes and DNA. It is TCRdb's table, rather than the study itself, that gives the V and J calls and clone size. The sample data list 1.5 million to 2 million distinct CDR3 sequences, and around a third of these were observed just once. The ten largest clones capture approximately 0.25% of the sample.

Sequenced sample: cord blood. This receptor was taken from a newborn girl in good health. Recombination linked TRBV28 to TRBJ1-2, with 7 bases in between that match TRBD1. CDR3 loop: CASSYGQVPTNYGYTF. DNA sequence: TGTGCCAGCAGTTACGGACAGGTCCCGACTAACTATGGCTACACCTTC.